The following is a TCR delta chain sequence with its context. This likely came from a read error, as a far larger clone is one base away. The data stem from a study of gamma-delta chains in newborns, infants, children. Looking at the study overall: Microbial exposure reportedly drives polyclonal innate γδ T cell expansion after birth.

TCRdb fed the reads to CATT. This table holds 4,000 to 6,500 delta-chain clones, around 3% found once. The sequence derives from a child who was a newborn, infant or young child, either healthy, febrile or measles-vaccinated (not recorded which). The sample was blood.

The CDR3 loop is CACDTVLGGSSWDTRQMFF. DNA of the CDR3: TGTGCCTGTGACACCGTACTGGGGGGTAGCTCCTGGGACACCCGACAGATGTTTTTC. This chain joins TRDV2 and TRDJ3, with TRDD3 matching over 8 bases. The CDR3 has 19 amino acids. Germline lookup yields CDR1 GEAIGNYY and CDR2 EKD. V was clipped by 0 bases and J by 0 bases; unmatched bases: 6.